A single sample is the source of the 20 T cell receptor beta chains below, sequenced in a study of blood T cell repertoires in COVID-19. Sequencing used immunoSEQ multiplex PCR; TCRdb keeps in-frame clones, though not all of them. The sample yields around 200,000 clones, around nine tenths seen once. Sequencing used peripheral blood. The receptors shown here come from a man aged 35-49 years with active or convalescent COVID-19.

CDR3 amino acids: CASSPGTGAYEQYF. The CDR3 nucleotides read TGTGCCAGCAGCCCTGGGACAGGGGCTTACGAGCAGTACTTC. This chain uses TRBV3-1 (or the pseudogene TRBV3-2) with TRBJ2-7; the match to TRBD1 covers 10 bases. Germline lookup yields CDR1 LGHDT and CDR2 YNNKEL (reference sequence). The CDR3 spans 14 residues. Unmatched junction bases numbered 4, after V lost 4 bases and J lost 4 bases.

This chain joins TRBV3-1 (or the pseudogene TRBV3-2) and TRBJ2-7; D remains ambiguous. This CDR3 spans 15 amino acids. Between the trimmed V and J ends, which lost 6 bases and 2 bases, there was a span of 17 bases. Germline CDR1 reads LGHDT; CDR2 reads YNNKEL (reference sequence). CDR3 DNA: TGTGCCAGCAGTCTGGGCCGATTTAAGACCTACGAGCAGTACTTC. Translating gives CASSLGRFKTYEQYF.

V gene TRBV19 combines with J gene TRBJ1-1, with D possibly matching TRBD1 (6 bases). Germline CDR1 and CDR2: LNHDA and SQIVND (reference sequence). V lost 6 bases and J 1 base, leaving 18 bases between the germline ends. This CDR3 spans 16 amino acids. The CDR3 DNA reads TGTGCCAGTAGCTTAACGGGACACCTCCCGAACACTGAAGCTTTCTTT. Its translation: CASSLTGHLPNTEAFF.

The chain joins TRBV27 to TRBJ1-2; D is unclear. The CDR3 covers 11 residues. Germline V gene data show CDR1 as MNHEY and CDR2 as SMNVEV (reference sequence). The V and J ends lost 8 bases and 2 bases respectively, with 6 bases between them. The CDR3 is CASGGNYGYTF. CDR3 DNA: TGTGCCAGCGGCGGGAACTATGGCTACACCTTC.

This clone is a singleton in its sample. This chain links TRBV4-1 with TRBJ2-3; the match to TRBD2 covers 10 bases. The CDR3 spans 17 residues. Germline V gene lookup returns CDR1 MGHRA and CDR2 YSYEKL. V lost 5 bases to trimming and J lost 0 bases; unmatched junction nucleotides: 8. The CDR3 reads CASSTSGGAPSTDTQYF. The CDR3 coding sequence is TGCGCCAGCAGCACGAGCGGGGGGGCACCTAGCACAGATACGCAGTATTTT.

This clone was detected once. The CDR3 DNA reads TGTGCCAGTCGACAGGGATGGTATTCACCCCTCCACTTT. Translated: CASRQGWYSPLHF. The chain recombines TRBV28 with TRBJ1-6, with 7 nucleotides matching TRBD1. The CDR3 totals 13 residues. CDR1 and CDR2 (germline): MDHEN, SYDVKM. J gave up 8 bases and V 9 bases, and 7 bases lay outside the gene matches.

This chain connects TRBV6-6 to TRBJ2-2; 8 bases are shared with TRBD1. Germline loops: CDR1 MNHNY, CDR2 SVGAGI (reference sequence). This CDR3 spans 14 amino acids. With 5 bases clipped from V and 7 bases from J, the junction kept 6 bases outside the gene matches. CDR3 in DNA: TGTGCCAGCAGTACCAGGGGGCCGGGCGGGGAGCTGTTTTTT. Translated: CASSTRGPGGELFF.

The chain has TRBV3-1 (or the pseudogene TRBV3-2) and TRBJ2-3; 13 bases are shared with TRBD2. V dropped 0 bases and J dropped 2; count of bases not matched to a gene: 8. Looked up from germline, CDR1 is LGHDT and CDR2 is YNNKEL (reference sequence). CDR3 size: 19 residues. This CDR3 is CASSQEGTSGGEFTDTQYF. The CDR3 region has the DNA TGTGCCAGCAGCCAAGAAGGTACTAGCGGGGGGGAGTTCACAGATACGCAGTATTTT.

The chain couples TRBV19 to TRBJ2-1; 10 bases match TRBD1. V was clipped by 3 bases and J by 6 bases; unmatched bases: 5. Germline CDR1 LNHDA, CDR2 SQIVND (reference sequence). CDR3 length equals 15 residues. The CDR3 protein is CASSIWTGGGNEQFF. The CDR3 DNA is TGTGCCAGTAGTATTTGGACAGGGGGAGGCAATGAGCAGTTCTTC.

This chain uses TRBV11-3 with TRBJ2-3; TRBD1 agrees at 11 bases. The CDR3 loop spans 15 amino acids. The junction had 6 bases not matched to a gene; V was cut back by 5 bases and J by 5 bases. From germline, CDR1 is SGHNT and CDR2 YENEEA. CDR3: CASSGGTGGKDTQYF. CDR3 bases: TGTGCCAGCAGCGGAGGGACAGGGGGTAAAGATACGCAGTATTTT.

The CDR3 DNA reads TGTGCCAGCAGCCCGCGGGCGGCTAGCTCCTACGAGCAGTACTTC. This sequence encodes CASSPRAASSYEQYF. The chain couples TRBV4-2 to TRBJ2-7, with TRBD2 as a possible D gene (5 bases). CDR3 length: 15 residues. Germline V gene lookup returns CDR1 LGHNA and CDR2 YNFKEQ. The V gene lost 4 bases and the J gene lost 0 bases, with 13 bases spanning the gap.

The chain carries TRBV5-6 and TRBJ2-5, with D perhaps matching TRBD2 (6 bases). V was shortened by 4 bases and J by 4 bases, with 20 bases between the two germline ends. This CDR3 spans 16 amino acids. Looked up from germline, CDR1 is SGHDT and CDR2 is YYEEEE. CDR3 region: CASSQTTYAGRETQYF. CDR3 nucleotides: TGTGCCAGCAGCCAAACCACCTATGCGGGGAGAGAGACCCAGTACTTC.

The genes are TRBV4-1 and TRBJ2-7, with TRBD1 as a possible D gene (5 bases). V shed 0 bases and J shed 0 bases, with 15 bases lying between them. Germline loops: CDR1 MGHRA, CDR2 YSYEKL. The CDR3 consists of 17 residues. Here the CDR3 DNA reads TGCGCCAGCAGCCAAGATTCGACAGTCCTCGGCTCCTACGAGCAGTACTTC. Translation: CASSQDSTVLGSYEQYF.

This chain's CDR3 is CASSPPDRTGNEQYF. Here the CDR3 DNA reads TGTGCCAGCTCACCACCGGATCGGACAGGGAACGAGCAGTACTTC. The J gene is TRBJ2-7, the V gene TRBV18, with TRBD1 matching over 8 bases. J was trimmed by 5 bases and V by 0 bases; bases with no gene match: 6. CDR1 KGHSH and CDR2 LQKENI come from the germline V gene. The CDR3 consists of 15 residues.

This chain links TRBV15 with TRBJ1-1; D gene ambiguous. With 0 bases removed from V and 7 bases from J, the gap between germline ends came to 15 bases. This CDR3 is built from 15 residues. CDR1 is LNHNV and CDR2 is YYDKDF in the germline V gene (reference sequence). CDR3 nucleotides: TGTGCCACCAGCAGAGATCAGAGGGCAGACTATGAAGCTTTCTTT. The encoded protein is CATSRDQRADYEAFF. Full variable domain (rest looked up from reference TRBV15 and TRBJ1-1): DAMVIQNPRYQVTQFGKPVTLSCSQTLNHNVMYWYQQKSSQAPKLLFHYYDKDFNNEADTPDNFQSRRPNTSFCFLDIRSPGLGDTAMYLCATSRDQRADYEAFFGQGTRLTVV.

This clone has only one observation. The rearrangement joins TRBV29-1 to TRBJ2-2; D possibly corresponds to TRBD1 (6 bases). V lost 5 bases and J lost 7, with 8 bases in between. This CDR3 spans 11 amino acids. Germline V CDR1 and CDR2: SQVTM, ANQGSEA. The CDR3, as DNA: TGCAGCGTTTGGGACAACGGGGAGCTGTTTTTT. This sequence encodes CSVWDNGELFF.

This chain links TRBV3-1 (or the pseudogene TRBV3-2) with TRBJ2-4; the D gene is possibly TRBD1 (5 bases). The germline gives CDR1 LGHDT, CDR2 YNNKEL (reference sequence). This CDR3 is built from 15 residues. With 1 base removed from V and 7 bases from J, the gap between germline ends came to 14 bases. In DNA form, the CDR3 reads TGTGCCAGCAGCCAAGGGGGCTTGTCCCACAACATTCAGTACTTC. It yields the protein CASSQGGLSHNIQYF.

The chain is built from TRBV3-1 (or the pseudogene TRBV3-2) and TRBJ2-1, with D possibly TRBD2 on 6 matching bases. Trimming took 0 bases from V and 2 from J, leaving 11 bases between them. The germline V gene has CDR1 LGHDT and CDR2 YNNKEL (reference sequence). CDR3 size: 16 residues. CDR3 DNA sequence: TGTGCCAGCAGCCAAGACGCGGGGTTACCCTACAATGAGCAGTTCTTC. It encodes CASSQDAGLPYNEQFF.

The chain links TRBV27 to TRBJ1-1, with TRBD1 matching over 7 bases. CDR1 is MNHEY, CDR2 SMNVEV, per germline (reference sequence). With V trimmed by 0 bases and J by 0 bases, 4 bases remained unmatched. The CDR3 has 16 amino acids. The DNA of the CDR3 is TGTGCCAGCAGTTTATCGCGGGACAGATTGAACACTGAAGCTTTCTTT. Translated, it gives CASSLSRDRLNTEAFF.

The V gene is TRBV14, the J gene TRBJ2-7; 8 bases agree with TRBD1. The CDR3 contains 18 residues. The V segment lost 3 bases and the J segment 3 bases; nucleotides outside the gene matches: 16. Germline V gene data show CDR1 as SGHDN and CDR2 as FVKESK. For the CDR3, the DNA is TGTGCCAGCAGCCACGACAGGGGTTTTATACCGATCGGCTACGAGCAGTACTTC. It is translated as CASSHDRGFIPIGYEQYF.